The T cell receptor beta chain under discussion was sequenced for a study of read filtering for tumor transcriptome and immune sequencing. Trimming took 8 bases from V and 3 from J; bases not matched to a gene: 12. This CDR3 region has 15 residues. The library was built from 400 to 500 ng RNA with molecular barcoded adaptors for alpha/delta and beta/gamma chains. One entry per CDR3 protein, called by TCRdb with MiXCR from the reads. The profile shows about 93,000 distinct CDR3 sequences, 20% to 25% of them singletons. The rearrangement links TRBV12-3 or TRBV12-4 to TRBJ2-7, with 8 positions matching TRBD2. The clonotype was recovered from a donor aged 40 or over with multiple myeloma. What was sequenced was a population of CD138-negative cells sorted from bone marrow. CDR3 region: CASSRPSGGLYEQYF. CDR3 sequence (DNA): TGTGCCAGCTCCAGGCCCAGCGGGGGCCTCTACGAGCAGTACTTC.